This TCR beta chain came from a study of T cell responses to AZD1222 COVID-19 vaccine. Generated by immunoSEQ multiplex PCR, the TCRdb table keeps only in-frame clones and is missing some. This sample carries approximately 140,000 clones, 88% of them seen once, and the ten largest clones take more than 12%. The specimen comprised peripheral blood, sampled on day 0 of AZD1222 vaccination. The receptor comes from an adult in good health.

Here the CDR3 DNA reads TGCGCCAGCAGCCCGCGGGGGGAGAGAACCGGGGAGCTGTTTTTT. Amino acids: CASSPRGERTGELFF. This chain uses TRBV5-1 with TRBJ2-2, with TRBD2 matching 8 bases. The CDR3 has 15 residues. The J segment lost 5 bases and the V segment lost 4 bases, leaving 7 bases of the junction unmatched. CDR1 SGHRS and CDR2 YFSETQ come from the germline V gene. The variable domain in full, with the rest retrieved from reference TRBV5-1 and TRBJ2-2, is KAGVTQTPRYLIKTRGQQVTLSCSPISGHRSVSWYQQTPGQGLQFLFEYFSETQRNKGNFPGRFSGRQFSNSRSEMNVSTLELGDSALYLCASSPRGERTGELFFGEGSRLTVL.